Detailed here is one TCR beta chain. Germline V gene lookup returns CDR1 SEHNR and CDR2 FQNEAQ (reference sequence). V gave up 3 bases and J gave up 1 base, with 6 bases separating them. CDR3 size: 14 residues. This specimen comes from a study of blood T cell repertoires in COVID-19. The overall study: Italy, Spain and the United States were the sources of the convalescent and acute COVID-19 samples.

The repertoire was sequenced with immunoSEQ multiplex PCR; TCRdb's copy has only in-frame clones and lacks some. The sample includes around 190,000 clones, 80% to 90% seen only once; the top ten take roughly 13%. The chain carries TRBV7-9 and TRBJ1-4; D perhaps matches TRBD1 (5 bases). The specimen sequenced was peripheral blood. The TCR sequence derives from a human donor in a cohort sampled during active COVID-19. CDR3 protein: CASSFQGTNEKLFF. The CDR3 DNA sequence: TGTGCCAGCAGCTTCCAGGGAACTAATGAAAAACTGTTTTTT.